This entry concerns a single T cell receptor beta chain. It has no known antigen specificity. The record has no base qualities; no much larger clone is one base away. V is shortened by 6 bases, J by 6 bases, and the region joining them spans 8 bases. Reading from cysteine to phenylalanine, the CDR3 counts 11 amino acids. The sequence is cut down to CDR3 DNA, 33 bases in frame from base 1. CDR1 and CDR2 were assigned from the germline V gene as LGHNT and FRNRAP. Receptors were amplified or captured by the immunoSEQ multiplex PCR assay. Imported from immuneACCESS, the table was reduced by TCRdb to in-frame sequences with V and J called. These copies leave out some clones; in studies compared against another copy, an unresolved V gene accounts for under half, and the cause of the remainder is not known. This sample comprises hundreds of thousands of clones, approximately 87% of them detected only once. More than 0.009% of the sample goes to the ten largest clones.

The data derive from a study of shared T cell receptors in the human thymus (dated by TCRdb to 2020 to 2023). In the study overall: The study investigated the way shared, self-reactive T-cell receptor alpha chains are produced in the human thymus.

A further study also used this sample, focusing on human thymus T cells. The second study, in turn, reports: The donors were immunologically healthy infants in Finland who had open corrective cardiac surgery for congenital heart defects. Thymus tissue was obtained as surgical resects removed during corrective cardiac surgery. Biased V and J gene segment usage appeared to be present in both thymic and peripheral blood repertoires. According to the related research, thymic TCR repertoires were highly overlapping among unrelated individuals. The study characterized TCR alpha and beta repertoires from eight infant thymus samples and a few related peripheral blood samples. Donor ages ranged from about 7 to 250 days, and the cohort comprised roughly 6 male and a couple of female infants. Thymocytes were freed from the tissue by mechanical means and kept at -70 degrees C as pellets of roughly 10-32 million cells. A QIAsymphony instrument was used to extract genomic DNA from frozen cell pellets. Using the immunoSEQ multiplex PCR assay, the TCRB and TCRAD loci were amplified from a standardized quantity of quality-controlled genomic DNA. Amplicons spanned the V(D)J region at a length sufficient to cover the CDR3 and identify V and J genes. The commercial immunoSEQ service was used to sequence amplicons on an Illumina platform. Corrections for primer bias and sequencing errors followed previously described methods, while TCRAD and TCRB definitions were based on the IMGT database. immunoSEQ Analyzer 3.0 and VDJTools were used for repertoire analysis, which covered basic statistics, V/J segment usage, diversity estimates, rarefaction and pairwise overlap. Chao1, ChaoE, Efron-Thisted, Shannon and inverse Simpson indices were used to estimate diversity, which was also estimated on datasets down-sampled to the smallest sample. Repertoire overlap was assessed by strict matching of CDR3 nucleotide sequence, V gene and J gene, and clustering was done by Jaccard-based multidimensional scaling. Thymus samples yielded on average approximately 860,000 unique TCRB clonotypes, compared with roughly 80,000 from blood samples.

This TCR was recovered from a boy under two years old with a congenital heart defect. Donor details come from another sample of the same person, matched by shared clones. The V and J segments used are TRBV12-5 and TRBJ1-1; the D gene is perhaps TRBD1, from 6 matching bases. Material: thymocytes. The nucleotide sequence is TGTGCTAGTGGCTCAGGGGCTGAAGCTTTCTTT. The encoded protein is CASGSGAEAFF.